This T cell receptor (beta chain) was retrieved from a study of technical replicates of blood from several donors. V lost 10 bases and J 2 bases, leaving 12 bases between the germline ends. The germline gives CDR1 SNHLY, CDR2 FYNNEI. The CDR3 length is 12 residues. The repertoire was sequenced with immunoSEQ multiplex PCR; TCRdb's copy has only in-frame clones and lacks some. The sample records over 70,000 clones, around 96% being singletons. The chain carries TRBV2 and TRBJ2-7; D remains ambiguous. Sequencing was performed on T cells isolated from PBMCs. This TCR was recovered from a human donor in good health. The CDR3, as DNA: TGTGCCACGATGGCAGGCCCCTACGAGCAGTACTTC. Translated, it gives CATMAGPYEQYF.